Below, 16 T cell receptor beta chains from the same sample are listed, as sequenced in a study of T cells after yellow fever vaccination (dated by TCRdb to the late 2010s). The treatment or condition label on this specimen signifies: live attenuated yellow fever vaccine strain. The library relied on 5' RACE. The sequencing machine was an Illumina HiSeq 2500. TCRdb trimmed the raw reads at Q25, called clones with MiXCR and kept productive beta chains. Rows merge per CDR3 protein into single entries with the most common DNA and genes. This sample holds around 160,000 distinct CDR3 sequences; 6% to 7.5% were observed only once. Together, the top ten hold more than 2.5% of the sample. This specimen was CD4+ T cells sorted from PBMCs, taken 5 days after the first yellow fever vaccination. The origin of the receptors is a man younger than 35 who received the YFV17D yellow fever vaccine.

This clonotype was found many times. V and J are TRBV12-3 or TRBV12-4 and TRBJ1-2, with D tentatively TRBD1 (5 bases). The CDR3 consists of 13 residues. V was clipped by 3 bases and J by 2 bases, with 7 bases between them. The CDR3 DNA follows: TGTGCCAGCAGTTTTCGGGGGAACTATGGCTACACCTTC. Translation: CASSFRGNYGYTF.

This clonotype was found many times. The chain is built from TRBV7-9 and TRBJ1-2, with D possibly being TRBD1 (6 bases). This CDR3 has 16 residues. Germline CDR1 and CDR2: SEHNR and FQNEAQ (reference sequence). Trimming took off 5 bases at V and 0 bases at J, with 16 bases between the two ends. The CDR3 DNA follows: TGTGCCAGCAGCCCATGGGGGGCGAAGTCTAACTATGGCTACACCTTC. It encodes CASSPWGAKSNYGYTF.

This clonotype was recorded at least ten times. V gene TRBV19 combines with J gene TRBJ1-5; no clear D. Trimming removed 5 bases from V and 0 bases from J, with 8 bases in between. CDR3 length: 14 amino acids. Germline assignment: CDR1 LNHDA and CDR2 SQIVND (reference sequence). The DNA for the CDR3 is TGTGCCAGTAGTGGAAAACATAGCAATCAGCCCCAGCATTTT. Translation: CASSGKHSNQPQHF.

The chain employs TRBV5-4 and TRBJ2-2; weak D call: TRBD2 (7 bases). The CDR3 spans 16 residues. CDR1 is SGHNT and CDR2 is YYREEE in the germline V gene (reference sequence). The V end lost 3 bases, the J end lost 3 bases, and 15 bases lay between the germline ends. CDR3 sequence reads: CASSSLQGGYTGELFF. CDR3 DNA: TGTGCCAGCAGCTCCCTACAGGGAGGGTACACCGGGGAGCTGTTTTTT.

The genes are TRBV27 and TRBJ1-4, with D unclear. The CDR3 is 16 residues long. Germline V gene sequence: CDR1 MNHEY, CDR2 SMNVEV (reference sequence). The ends were cut back, 6 bases at V and 10 bases at J, with 24 bases in the middle. CDR3 amino acids: CASSSQLSGRSRKLFF. The DNA of the CDR3 is TGTGCCAGCAGCTCCCAGCTTTCGGGGAGGTCTCGAAAACTGTTTTTT. Filled out from reference TRBV27 and TRBJ1-4, the complete variable domain reads EAQVTQNPRYLITVTGKKLTVTCSQNMNHEYMSWYRQDPGLGLRQIYYSMNVEVTDKGDVPEGYKVSRKEKRNFPLILESPSPNQTSLYFCASSSQLSGRSRKLFFGSGTQLSVL.

This clonotype has more than one count but fewer than ten. The chain couples TRBV7-9 to TRBJ2-3, with D possibly TRBD2 on 7 matching bases. The germline V gene encodes CDR1 SEHNR and CDR2 FQNEAQ (reference sequence). Trimming removed 1 base from V and 0 bases from J, with 11 bases in between. The CDR3 is 16 amino acids. As DNA, the CDR3 is TGTGCCAGCAGCTTAGGCGGGGGCTCTAGCACAGATACGCAGTATTTT. Its protein is CASSLGGGSSTDTQYF.

This clonotype occurred a few times. V usage is TRBV10-3 and J usage is TRBJ1-2; 8 bases are a match to TRBD1. Per the germline V gene, CDR1 is ENHRY and CDR2 is SYGVKD. The CDR3 has 13 residues. Germline trimming cut 6 bases from V and 0 bases from J; bases unmatched to any gene: 0. For the CDR3, the DNA is TGTGCCATCAGGGACAGGGCTAACTATGGCTACACCTTC. Its translation: CAIRDRANYGYTF.

Remarks on this clonotype: This may be a read error, as it is one base from a much larger clone. V gene TRBV19 combines with J gene TRBJ1-1; no firm D call. The CDR3 is 14 residues long. V lost 4 bases, J lost 4 bases, and 13 bases lay in between. Germline lookup yields CDR1 LNHDA and CDR2 SQIVND (reference sequence). The CDR3 DNA reads TGTGCCAGTAGTACTTTCACTTTGGGCACTGAAGCTTTCTTT. Translation: CASSTFTLGTEAFF.

The V call is TRBV5-1, the J call TRBJ2-2; no clear D gene. V dropped 0 bases and J dropped 0 bases, with 18 bases sitting between them. Per the germline V gene, CDR1 is SGHRS and CDR2 is YFSETQ. The CDR3 consists of 19 residues. The CDR3 nucleotides are TGCGCCAGCAGCTTGGCCGCTAGGGTAACCATCGCGAACACCGGGGAGCTGTTTTTT. It encodes CASSLAARVTIANTGELFF. The full variable domain, completed using reference TRBV5-1 and TRBJ2-2, is KAGVTQTPRYLIKTRGQQVTLSCSPISGHRSVSWYQQTPGQGLQFLFEYFSETQRNKGNFPGRFSGRQFSNSRSEMNVSTLELGDSALYLCASSLAARVTIANTGELFFGEGSRLTVL.

This clonotype was observed at least ten times. This rearrangement joins TRBV7-9 to TRBJ1-5, with a weak D call TRBD1 (6 bases). This CDR3 is built from 15 residues. V gave up 1 base and J gave up 7 bases, with 14 bases separating them. Per germline, CDR1 SEHNR and CDR2 FQNEAQ (reference sequence). The CDR3 sequence is CASSLDTGFGQPQHF. CDR3 sequence (DNA): TGTGCCAGCAGCTTAGACACAGGGTTCGGACAGCCCCAGCATTTT.

The gene calls are TRBV6-5 and TRBJ2-2; 9 bases fit TRBD1. The CDR3 is 15 residues long. J lost 5 bases, V lost 1 base, and 2 bases had no gene match. In germline, CDR1 is MNHEY, CDR2 SVGAGI. The CDR3 spells CASSYWTGATGELFF. In DNA form, the CDR3 reads TGTGCCAGCAGTTACTGGACAGGGGCGACCGGGGAGCTGTTTTTT.

This chain uses TRBV12-3 or TRBV12-4 with TRBJ2-1, with a tentative D call TRBD2 (6 bases). The V end was cut by 8 bases, the J end by 4 bases, with 18 bases between. The CDR3 length is 15 residues. CDR3 protein: CASSPQPGVYNEQFF. In nucleotides, the CDR3 is TGTGCCAGCTCCCCCCAGCCGGGGGTATACAATGAGCAGTTCTTC.

This clonotype was seen only a few times. The chain carries TRBV7-3 and TRBJ2-7; 8 nucleotides align to TRBD1. There are 13 residues in the CDR3. Germline V gives CDR1 SGHTA, CDR2 FQGTGA. J lost 5 bases, V lost 5 bases, and 5 bases had no gene match. The CDR3 DNA reads as TGTGCCAGCAGCGGGGGGACAGGCCACGAGCAGTACTTC. Translating gives CASSGGTGHEQYF.

The table lists this clonotype with many counts. This chain links TRBV4-1 with TRBJ1-1; a possible D gene is TRBD1 (5 bases). V was trimmed by 1 base and J by 11 bases, leaving 11 bases between them. CDR3 length: 12 amino acids. Germline assignment: CDR1 MGHRA and CDR2 YSYEKL. The CDR3 here is CASSQVAGRAFF. The CDR3 region has the DNA TGCGCCAGCAGCCAAGTGGCAGGGAGGGCTTTCTTT.

This chain links TRBV18 with TRBJ2-6; D is uncertain. The V gene's germline CDR1 is KGHSH and CDR2 LQKENI. The CDR3 loop spans 15 amino acids. Trimming removed 2 bases at V and 4 bases at J, with 9 bases between. In nucleotides, the CDR3 is TGTGCCAGCTCACCATTAATATCGGGGGCCAACGTCCTGACTTTC. Its translation: CASSPLISGANVLTF.

This clonotype came up many times. J is TRBJ2-7 and V is TRBV5-6, with D tentatively TRBD2 (6 bases). Germline V lookup: CDR1 SGHDT, CDR2 YYEEEE. The V and J ends lost 4 bases and 0 bases respectively, with 11 bases between them. The CDR3 consists of 14 residues. CDR3 sequence (DNA): TGTGCCAGCAGCGGGAAGGACTACTCCTACGAGCAGTACTTC. As protein: CASSGKDYSYEQYF.